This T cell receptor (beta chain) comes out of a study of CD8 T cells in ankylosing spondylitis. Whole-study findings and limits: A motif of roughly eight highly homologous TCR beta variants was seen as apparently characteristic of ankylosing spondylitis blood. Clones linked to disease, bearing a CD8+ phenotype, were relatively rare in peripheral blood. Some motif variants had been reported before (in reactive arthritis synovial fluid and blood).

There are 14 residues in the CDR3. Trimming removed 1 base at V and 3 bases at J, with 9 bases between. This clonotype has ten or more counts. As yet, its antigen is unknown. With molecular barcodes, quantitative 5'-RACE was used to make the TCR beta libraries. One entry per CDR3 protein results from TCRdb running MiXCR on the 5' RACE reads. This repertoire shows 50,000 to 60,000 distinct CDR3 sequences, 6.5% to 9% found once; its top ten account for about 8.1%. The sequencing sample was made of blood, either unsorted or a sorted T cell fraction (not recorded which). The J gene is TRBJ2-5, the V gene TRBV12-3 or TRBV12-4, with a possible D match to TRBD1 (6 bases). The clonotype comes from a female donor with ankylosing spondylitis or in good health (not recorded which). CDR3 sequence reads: CASSLGSGEETQYF. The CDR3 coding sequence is TGTGCCAGCAGTTTAGGGTCAGGGGAAGAGACCCAGTACTTC.